The clone carrying this T cell receptor (beta chain) has just one count. Antigen unknown. These data belong to a study of STAT3 mutations in large granular lymphocyte leukemia. Turning to the study itself: Roughly half of the longitudinally sequenced T-LGLL patients carried detectable canonical activating STAT3 mutations. Regarding the study as a whole: In T-cell large granular lymphocyte leukemia, about half of patients showed multiple immunodominant subclonotypes. After therapy, about 35% of the 18 patients switched clonotypes, all new clones STAT3 wild type. Persisting codominant clonotypes may have hidden a small pathogenic clone.

Produced via immunoSEQ multiplex PCR; TCRdb's table is partial and in-frame only. The sample contains about 42,000 clones, approximately 78% of which appear only once. V was pared by 1 base and J by 1 base, with 1 base of the junction left unmatched. CDR3 length: 16 amino acids. Germline V gives CDR1 SGHRS, CDR2 YFSETQ. The sample was PBMCs. This chain joins TRBV5-1 and TRBJ2-1; 11 bases are shared with TRBD2. The sequence was collected from a human donor with T large granular lymphocyte leukemia. Some clones in this sample may be carry-over from other donors' samples. CDR3 nucleotide sequence: TGCGCCAGCAGCTTGCCTAGCGGGGGGTCCTACAATGAGCAGTTCTTC. Translated, it gives CASSLPSGGSYNEQFF.